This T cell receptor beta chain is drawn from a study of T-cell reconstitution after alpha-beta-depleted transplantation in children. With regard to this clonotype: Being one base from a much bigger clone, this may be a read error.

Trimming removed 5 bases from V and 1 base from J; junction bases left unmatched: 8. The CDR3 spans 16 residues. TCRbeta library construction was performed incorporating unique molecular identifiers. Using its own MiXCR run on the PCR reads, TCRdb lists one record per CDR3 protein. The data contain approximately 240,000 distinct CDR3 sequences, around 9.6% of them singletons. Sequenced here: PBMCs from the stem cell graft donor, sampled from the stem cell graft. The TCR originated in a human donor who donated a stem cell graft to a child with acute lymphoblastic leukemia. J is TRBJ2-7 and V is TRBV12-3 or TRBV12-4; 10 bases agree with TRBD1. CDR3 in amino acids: CASSAIRQGASYEQYF. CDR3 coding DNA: TGTGCCAGCAGTGCAATCCGACAGGGGGCGTCCTACGAGCAGTACTTC.